The rows below give T cell receptor beta chains drawn from one sample of a study of shared clonotypes between healthy human individuals. Only in-frame clones appear in the TCRdb table, and some are missing; sequencing was by immunoSEQ multiplex PCR. The table includes some 1,900,000 clones, less than 95% detected once. The specimen sequenced was naive CD8+ T cells sorted from blood. The source of these receptors is a man younger than 30 in good health. The CDR3 runs from the conserved cysteine through the conserved F or W. The D gene is left open where the match is weak. Clone sizes are given selectively: once, few, many, or a class where the clone is expanded.

j_call,v_call,d_call,clone_size,cdr3_aa,cdr3_nt
TRBJ2-3,TRBV4-1,TRBD1,-,CASSPQGADTQYF,TGCGCCAGCAGCCCTCAGGGGGCGGATACGCAGTATTTT
TRBJ2-1,TRBV5-1,TRBD2,-,CASWPRGAGTPGYNEQFF,TGCGCCAGCTGGCCTAGGGGAGCGGGAACGCCTGGATACAATGAGCAGTTCTTC
TRBJ2-7,TRBV27,TRBD2,-,CASSLSGRGYEQYF,TGTGCCAGCAGTTTATCCGGGAGGGGGTACGAGCAGTACTTC
TRBJ2-1,TRBV29-1,-,-,CSVEDTIFYNEQFF,TGCAGCGTTGAGGACACGATTTTCTACAATGAGCAGTTCTTC
TRBJ2-7,TRBV4-1,-,-,CASSQDWTDSTYEQYF,TGCGCCAGCAGCCAAGATTGGACGGACAGCACATACGAGCAGTACTTC
TRBJ2-1,TRBV2,TRBD2,-,CASSRLAGGNEQFF,TGTGCCAGCAGCCGACTAGCGGGAGGCAATGAGCAGTTCTTC
TRBJ1-2,TRBV4-1,TRBD1,-,CASSLAQGNGYTF,TGCGCCAGCAGCCTAGCACAGGGGAATGGCTACACCTTC
TRBJ2-7,TRBV11-2,TRBD2,-,CASSPQGLAYEQYF,TGTGCCAGCAGCCCCCAGGGACTAGCTTACGAGCAGTACTTC
TRBJ2-7,TRBV28,TRBD1,-,CASSLLIAGTEISYEQYF,TGTGCCAGCAGTCTATTAATAGCCGGGACAGAGATCTCCTACGAGCAGTACTTC
TRBJ1-3,TRBV6-1,TRBD1,-,CASRDSPFSGNTIYF,TGTGCCAGCCGGGACAGTCCTTTCTCTGGAAACACCATATATTTT
TRBJ2-3,TRBV10-1,TRBD1,-,CASSEEQGLDTQYF,TGCGCCAGCAGTGAGGAACAGGGGTTAGATACGCAGTATTTT
TRBJ1-3,TRBV27,-,-,CASRPSSGTGNTIYF,TGTGCCAGCAGACCTTCGTCGGGAACGGGAAACACCATATATTTT
TRBJ1-5,TRBV6-5,-,-,CASSYTTGSNQPQHF,TGTGCCAGCAGTTACACCACAGGATCCAATCAGCCCCAGCATTTT
TRBJ1-5,TRBV7-2,-,few,CASSPRRNSNQPQHF,TGTGCCAGCAGCCCCAGACGCAATAGCAATCAGCCCCAGCATTTT
TRBJ1-2,TRBV28,TRBD1,once,CASSSFAGTGDGYTF,TGTGCCAGCAGTTCCTTCGCCGGGACAGGGGATGGCTACACCTTC
TRBJ1-5,TRBV7-9,-,-,CASSSTSWASNQPQHF,TGTGCCAGCAGCTCTACGTCCTGGGCGAGCAATCAGCCCCAGCATTTT